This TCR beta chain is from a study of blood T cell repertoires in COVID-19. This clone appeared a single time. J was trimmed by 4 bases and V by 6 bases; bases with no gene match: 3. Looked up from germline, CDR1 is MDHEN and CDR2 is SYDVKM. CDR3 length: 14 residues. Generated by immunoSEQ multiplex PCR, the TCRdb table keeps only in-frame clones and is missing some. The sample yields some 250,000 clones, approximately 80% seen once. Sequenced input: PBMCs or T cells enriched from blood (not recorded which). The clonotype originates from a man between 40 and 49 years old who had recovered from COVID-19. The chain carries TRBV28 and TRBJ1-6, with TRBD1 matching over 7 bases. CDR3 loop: CASRQTGYNSPLHF. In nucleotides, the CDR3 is TGTGCCAGCAGACAGACAGGGTATAATTCACCCCTCCACTTT. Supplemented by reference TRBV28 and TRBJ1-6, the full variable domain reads DVKVTQSSRYLVKRTGEKVFLECVQDMDHENMFWYRQDPGLGLRLIYFSYDVKMKEKGDIPEGYSVSREKKERFSLILESASTNQTSMYLCASRQTGYNSPLHFGNGTRLTVT.